This T cell receptor beta chain was identified during a study of control samples from healthy donors and cancer patients. The germline CDR1 and CDR2 sequences are KGHSH and LQKENI. V lost 4 bases and J lost 0, with 15 bases in between. The CDR3 has 16 amino acids. The protocol was immunoSEQ multiplex PCR, while the TCRdb copy is restricted to in-frame clones and leaves out a portion. This sample has some 150,000 clones; approximately 94% occur once, and the top ten carry approximately 14%. This TCR was sampled from a man aged 40-49 years in good health. Sequencing was carried out using blood. J is TRBJ1-1 and V is TRBV18; tentatively, D is TRBD1 (6 bases). CDR3 sequence reads: CASSLRSGGLNTEAFF. In nucleotides, the CDR3 is TGTGCCAGCTCACTAAGGTCGGGGGGGCTGAACACTGAAGCTTTCTTT.